Described below is a single T cell receptor (beta chain) sequence and its context. This specimen comes from a study of Graves' ophthalmopathy and Graves' hyperthyroidism. This CDR3 is 18 amino acids long. Looked up from germline, CDR1 is MNHEY and CDR2 is SVGEGT. Trimming cost V 6 bases and J 0 bases; bases outside gene matches: 11. Hyperthyroidism showing no ophthalmopathy within 18 months of follow-up was stable. Aged 18 to 65, hyperthyroidism patients had been newly diagnosed, with under 2 months' duration. Clinicians made diagnoses from clinical symptoms, serum thyroxine, TRAb, thyroid ultrasound and orbital computed tomography. Fresh peripheral blood, around 10 ml, was the PBMC source. The study amplified TCR beta CDR3 regions using RNA transcripts. First-round RT-PCR used HTBI primers; second-round multiplex PCR followed. TCRdb used MiXCR to reprocess the multiplex PCR reads, holding one entry per CDR3 protein. The sample includes about 620,000 distinct CDR3 sequences, 20% to 25% seen only once; the top ten take approximately 7.7%.

The V call is TRBV6-2 or TRBV6-3, the J call TRBJ2-2; 9 nucleotides match TRBD2. What was sequenced was peripheral blood. This TCR derives from a woman aged 18-29 years with stable Graves' hyperthyroidism. Some clones in this sample may be carry-over from other donors' samples. The CDR3: CASRSKWSGGPNTGELFF. In nucleotides, the CDR3 is TGTGCCAGCAGATCCAAGTGGAGCGGGGGGCCGAACACCGGGGAGCTGTTTTTT.